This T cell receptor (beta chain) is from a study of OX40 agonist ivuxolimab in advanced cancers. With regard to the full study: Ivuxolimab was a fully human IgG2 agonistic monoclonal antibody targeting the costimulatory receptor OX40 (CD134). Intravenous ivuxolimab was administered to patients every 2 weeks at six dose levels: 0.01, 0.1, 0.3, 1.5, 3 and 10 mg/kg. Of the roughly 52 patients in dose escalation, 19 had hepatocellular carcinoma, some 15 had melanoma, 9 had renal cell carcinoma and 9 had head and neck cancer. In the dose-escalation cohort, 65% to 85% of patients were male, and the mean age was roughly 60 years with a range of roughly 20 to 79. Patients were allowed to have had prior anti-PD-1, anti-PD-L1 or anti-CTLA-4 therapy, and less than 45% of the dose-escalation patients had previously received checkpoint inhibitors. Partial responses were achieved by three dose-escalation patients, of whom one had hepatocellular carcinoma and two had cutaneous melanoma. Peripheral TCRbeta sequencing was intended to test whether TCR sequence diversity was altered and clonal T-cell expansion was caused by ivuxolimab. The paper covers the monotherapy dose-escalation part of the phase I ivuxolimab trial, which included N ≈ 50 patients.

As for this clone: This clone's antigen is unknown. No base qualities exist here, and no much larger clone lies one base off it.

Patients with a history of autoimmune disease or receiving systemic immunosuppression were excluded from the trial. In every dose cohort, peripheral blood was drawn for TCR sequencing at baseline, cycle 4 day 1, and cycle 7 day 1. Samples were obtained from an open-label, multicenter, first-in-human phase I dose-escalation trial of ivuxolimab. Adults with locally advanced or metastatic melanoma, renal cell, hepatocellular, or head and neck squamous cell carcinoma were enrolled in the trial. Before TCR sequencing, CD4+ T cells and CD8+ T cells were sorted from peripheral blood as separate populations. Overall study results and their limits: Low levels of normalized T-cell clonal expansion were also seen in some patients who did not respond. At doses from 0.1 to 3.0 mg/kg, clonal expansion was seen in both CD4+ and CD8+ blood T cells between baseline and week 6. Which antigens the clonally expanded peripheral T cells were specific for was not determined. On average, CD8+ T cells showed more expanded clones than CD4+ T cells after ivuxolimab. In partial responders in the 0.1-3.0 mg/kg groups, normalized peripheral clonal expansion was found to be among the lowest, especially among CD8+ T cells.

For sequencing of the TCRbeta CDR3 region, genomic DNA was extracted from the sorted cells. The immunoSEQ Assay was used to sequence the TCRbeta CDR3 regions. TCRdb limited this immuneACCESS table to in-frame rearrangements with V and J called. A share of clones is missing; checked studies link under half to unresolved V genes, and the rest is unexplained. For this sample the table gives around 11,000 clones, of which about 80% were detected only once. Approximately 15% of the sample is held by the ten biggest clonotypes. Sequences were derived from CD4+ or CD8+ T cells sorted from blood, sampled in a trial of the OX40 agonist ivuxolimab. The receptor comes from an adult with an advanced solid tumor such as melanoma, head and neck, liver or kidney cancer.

The CDR3 has the sequence CATSTGVGYEQYF. Here is the DNA: TGTGCCACCAGCACAGGGGTTGGTTACGAGCAGTACTTC. The rearranged chain carries TRBV15 and TRBJ2-7; 6 matching bases give a weak D call of TRBD1. The CDR3, cysteine through phenylalanine, is 13 amino acids long. Just the 39-base CDR3 DNA is kept, in frame starting at base 1. V lost 4 bases and J lost 4 bases; the stretch between them is 11 bases long. The CDR1 and CDR2 encoded by the germline V gene (reference sequence) are LNHNV and YYDKDF.